These T cell receptor beta chains were read from a single sample in a study of Ad26.COV2.S vaccination and SARS-CoV-2 variants. The protocol was immunoSEQ multiplex PCR, while the TCRdb copy is restricted to in-frame clones and leaves out a portion. This table holds tens of thousands of clones, more than 70% found once. The material was peripheral blood, obtained after recovery from COVID-19. The receptors here all came from a human donor who had recovered from COVID-19. Both conserved end residues are part of each CDR3. Fields, in order: J gene, clone size, D gene, V gene, CDR3 protein, CDR3 DNA. The D gene is left open where the match is weak. The size field is filled for only some rows; it gives once, few, many or a size class.

j_gene: TRBJ2-5
abundance: -
d_gene: TRBD1
v_gene: TRBV29-1
CDR3aa: CSVATGRETQYF
CDR3nt: TGCAGCGTCGCGACAGGGAGAGAGACCCAGTACTTC

j_gene: TRBJ2-3
abundance: -
d_gene: -
v_gene: TRBV28
CDR3aa: CASSLSGREDTQYF
CDR3nt: TGTGCCAGCAGTTTATCAGGCAGGGAAGATACGCAGTATTTT

j_gene: TRBJ1-2
abundance: -
d_gene: -
v_gene: TRBV3-1/TRBV3-2
CDR3aa: CASSPLRGYDGYTF
CDR3nt: TGTGCCAGCAGCCCTCTACGGGGGTATGATGGCTACACCTTC

j_gene: TRBJ2-1
abundance: -
d_gene: TRBD2
v_gene: TRBV6-4
CDR3aa: CASTPGAGGVNEQFF
CDR3nt: TGTGCCAGCACCCCGGGAGCGGGAGGGGTGAATGAGCAGTTCTTC

j_gene: TRBJ1-1
abundance: -
d_gene: -
v_gene: TRBV12-3/TRBV12-4
CDR3aa: CASSSPLNTEAFF
CDR3nt: TGTGCCAGCAGTTCCCCCTTGAACACTGAAGCTTTCTTT

j_gene: TRBJ1-5
abundance: -
d_gene: -
v_gene: TRBV6-6
CDR3aa: CASSRKEKGTFGGHF
CDR3nt: TGTGCCAGCAGCCGGAAAGAGAAGGGGACATTTGGGGGGCATTTT

j_gene: TRBJ2-1
abundance: -
d_gene: TRBD1
v_gene: TRBV29-1
CDR3aa: CSVDQSDRIYNEQFF
CDR3nt: TGCAGCGTTGACCAATCGGACAGGATTTACAATGAGCAGTTCTTC

j_gene: TRBJ2-1
abundance: -
d_gene: -
v_gene: TRBV9
CDR3aa: CASSDSRASGTYNEQFF
CDR3nt: TGTGCCAGCAGTGATTCCCGCGCCTCAGGGACATACAATGAGCAGTTCTTC

j_gene: TRBJ2-1
abundance: -
d_gene: -
v_gene: TRBV20-1
CDR3aa: CSASTYNEQFF
CDR3nt: TGCAGTGCTAGTACGTACAATGAGCAGTTCTTC

j_gene: TRBJ2-6
abundance: once
d_gene: TRBD1
v_gene: TRBV27
CDR3aa: CASSPTGAGANVLTF
CDR3nt: TGTGCCAGCAGTCCTACAGGGGCAGGGGCCAACGTCCTGACTTTC

j_gene: TRBJ2-3
abundance: -
d_gene: TRBD2
v_gene: TRBV19
CDR3aa: CASGPGLAVPDTQYF
CDR3nt: TGTGCCAGCGGACCGGGACTAGCGGTTCCAGATACGCAGTATTTT

j_gene: TRBJ1-2
abundance: -
d_gene: TRBD1
v_gene: TRBV28
CDR3aa: CASRDRDRGFYGYTF
CDR3nt: TGTGCCAGCAGGGACCGGGACAGGGGGTTCTATGGCTACACCTTC

j_gene: TRBJ1-5
abundance: -
d_gene: -
v_gene: TRBV4-3
CDR3aa: CASSTRADQPQHF
CDR3nt: TGCGCCAGCAGCACCCGGGCGGATCAGCCCCAGCATTTT

j_gene: TRBJ1-2
abundance: once
d_gene: -
v_gene: TRBV29-1
CDR3aa: CSGGGGYDGYTF
CDR3nt: TGCAGCGGGGGTGGAGGGTACGATGGCTACACCTTC

j_gene: TRBJ1-2
abundance: -
d_gene: -
v_gene: TRBV18
CDR3aa: CASSPRQEPGDGYTF
CDR3nt: TGTGCCAGCTCACCAAGACAGGAGCCGGGAGATGGCTACACCTTC

j_gene: TRBJ2-1
abundance: -
d_gene: TRBD2
v_gene: TRBV24-1
CDR3aa: CATSDPSGAGPPYNEQFF
CDR3nt: TGTGCCACCAGTGACCCAAGCGGGGCAGGCCCTCCCTACAATGAGCAGTTCTTC

j_gene: TRBJ2-7
abundance: -
d_gene: TRBD1
v_gene: TRBV7-2
CDR3aa: CASSFAGTGVPYEQYF
CDR3nt: TGTGCCAGCAGCTTCGCCGGGACAGGGGTCCCCTACGAGCAGTACTTC

j_gene: TRBJ2-1
abundance: -
d_gene: -
v_gene: TRBV28
CDR3aa: CASSLFGYNEQFF
CDR3nt: TGTGCCAGCAGTTTGTTTGGATACAATGAGCAGTTCTTC

j_gene: TRBJ1-6
abundance: -
d_gene: -
v_gene: TRBV9
CDR3aa: CASSPQGLNSPLHF
CDR3nt: TGTGCCAGCAGCCCTCAGGGGCTAAATTCACCCCTCCACTTT

j_gene: TRBJ2-5
abundance: -
d_gene: TRBD2
v_gene: TRBV5-4
CDR3aa: CASSGVGERGTQYF
CDR3nt: TGTGCCAGCAGCGGGGTTGGGGAGCGGGGGACCCAGTACTTC

j_gene: TRBJ2-6
abundance: -
d_gene: -
v_gene: TRBV29-1
CDR3aa: CSARWVTSGANVLTF
CDR3nt: TGCAGCGCTCGCTGGGTTACCTCTGGGGCCAACGTCCTGACTTTC

j_gene: TRBJ1-4
abundance: -
d_gene: -
v_gene: TRBV6-5
CDR3aa: CASSYLGNRDEKLFF
CDR3nt: TGTGCCAGCAGTTACCTCGGGAACAGGGATGAAAAACTGTTTTTT

j_gene: TRBJ2-1
abundance: -
d_gene: -
v_gene: TRBV5-6
CDR3aa: CASSLTSYNEQFF
CDR3nt: TGTGCCAGCAGCTTGACGAGCTACAATGAGCAGTTCTTC

j_gene: TRBJ2-1
abundance: -
d_gene: -
v_gene: TRBV6-2/TRBV6-3
CDR3aa: CASSSISGNEQFF
CDR3nt: TGTGCCAGCAGTTCCATAAGCGGCAATGAGCAGTTCTTC

j_gene: TRBJ1-2
abundance: -
d_gene: TRBD1
v_gene: TRBV19
CDR3aa: CASSAEDRVRGYTF
CDR3nt: TGTGCCAGTAGTGCCGAGGACAGGGTGCGTGGCTACACCTTC

j_gene: TRBJ2-1
abundance: -
d_gene: -
v_gene: TRBV19
CDR3aa: CASSMGGAYSYNEQFF
CDR3nt: TGTGCCAGTAGTATGGGCGGGGCCTACTCCTACAATGAGCAGTTCTTC

j_gene: TRBJ2-6
abundance: -
d_gene: -
v_gene: TRBV18
CDR3aa: CASSPPYGSSGANVLTF
CDR3nt: TGTGCCAGCTCACCACCGTACGGGAGCTCTGGGGCCAACGTCCTGACTTTC

j_gene: TRBJ2-7
abundance: -
d_gene: TRBD2
v_gene: TRBV7-6
CDR3aa: CASSPPPGGTSGRARSYEQYF
CDR3nt: TGTGCCAGCAGCCCTCCCCCAGGGGGTACTAGCGGGAGGGCCAGATCCTACGAGCAGTACTTC

j_gene: TRBJ2-7
abundance: once
d_gene: -
v_gene: TRBV7-8
CDR3aa: CASSLRGLSYEQYF
CDR3nt: TGTGCCAGCAGCTTAAGAGGGCTATCCTACGAGCAGTACTTC

j_gene: TRBJ2-5
abundance: -
d_gene: TRBD1
v_gene: TRBV28
CDR3aa: CASSLRQGAQYF
CDR3nt: TGTGCCAGCAGTTTAAGGCAGGGGGCCCAGTACTTC

j_gene: TRBJ2-1
abundance: -
d_gene: -
v_gene: TRBV11-2
CDR3aa: CASSLRGGNEQFF
CDR3nt: TGTGCCAGCAGCTTAAGGGGAGGCAATGAGCAGTTCTTC

j_gene: TRBJ2-2
abundance: -
d_gene: -
v_gene: TRBV19
CDR3aa: CASSMDGSNTGELFF
CDR3nt: TGTGCCAGTAGTATGGACGGATCGAACACCGGGGAGCTGTTTTTT

j_gene: TRBJ2-1
abundance: -
d_gene: TRBD2
v_gene: TRBV7-2
CDR3aa: CASSPPERGASYNEQFF
CDR3nt: TGTGCCAGCAGCCCACCCGAGCGGGGGGCGTCCTACAATGAGCAGTTCTTC

j_gene: TRBJ1-2
abundance: -
d_gene: TRBD1
v_gene: TRBV19
CDR3aa: CASSAVGTGGSYGYTF
CDR3nt: TGTGCCAGTAGCGCCGTTGGGACAGGGGGGAGCTATGGCTACACCTTC

j_gene: TRBJ2-2
abundance: -
d_gene: -
v_gene: TRBV4-1
CDR3aa: CASSQLGLVGTGELFF
CDR3nt: TGCGCCAGCAGTCAACTGGGGTTAGTAGGCACCGGGGAGCTGTTTTTT

j_gene: TRBJ2-1
abundance: few
d_gene: TRBD2
v_gene: TRBV29-1
CDR3aa: CSTRLADSYNEQFF
CDR3nt: TGCAGCACCCGACTAGCGGACTCCTACAATGAGCAGTTCTTC

j_gene: TRBJ2-3
abundance: -
d_gene: -
v_gene: TRBV7-2
CDR3aa: CASSPPTDTQYF
CDR3nt: TGTGCCAGCAGCCCCCCTACAGATACGCAGTATTTT

j_gene: TRBJ2-3
abundance: -
d_gene: -
v_gene: TRBV6-1
CDR3aa: CASSEIEGEFGSHQYF
CDR3nt: TGTGCCAGCAGTGAAATAGAGGGAGAGTTTGGGTCCCACCAGTATTTT

j_gene: TRBJ2-1
abundance: -
d_gene: -
v_gene: TRBV6-5
CDR3aa: CASSLGGEQFF
CDR3nt: TGTGCCAGCAGTTTAGGGGGAGAGCAGTTCTTC

j_gene: TRBJ1-1
abundance: -
d_gene: -
v_gene: TRBV11-2
CDR3aa: CASSLDLVLNTEAFF
CDR3nt: TGTGCCAGCAGCTTAGATTTGGTACTGAACACTGAAGCTTTCTTT

j_gene: TRBJ2-7
abundance: -
d_gene: -
v_gene: TRBV7-9
CDR3aa: CASSLAAGEQYF
CDR3nt: TGTGCCAGCAGCTTAGCGGCGGGCGAGCAGTACTTC

j_gene: TRBJ1-1
abundance: -
d_gene: -
v_gene: TRBV5-1
CDR3aa: CASSLEVLNTEAFF
CDR3nt: TGCGCCAGCAGCTTGGAAGTATTGAACACTGAAGCTTTCTTT

j_gene: TRBJ2-2
abundance: -
d_gene: TRBD1
v_gene: TRBV10-1
CDR3aa: CASTVQGDRGAVF
CDR3nt: TGCGCCAGCACCGTACAGGGGGACCGGGGAGCTGTTTTT